These 8 T cell receptor beta chains were sequenced from one sample in a study of shared clonotypes between healthy human individuals. Sequenced by immunoSEQ multiplex PCR; TCRdb stores in-frame clones only, minus some. The sample records hundreds of thousands of clones, roughly 92% being singletons. CD8 cells classed as naive were CD45RO-negative and positively selected for CCR7, excluding terminally differentiated effector memory CD45RA+ cells. Material for sequencing was naive CD8+ T cells sorted from blood. The receptors here all came from a man aged 30-40 years in good health.

This clone was observed a few times. The chain joins TRBV9 to TRBJ2-7; D gene unclear. Germline assignment: CDR1 SGDLS and CDR2 YYNGEE. Trimming stripped 0 bases from V and 6 bases from J, with 10 bases between. The CDR3 extends over 13 amino acids. The CDR3 sequence is CASSVESLAEQYF. The CDR3 DNA sequence: TGTGCCAGCAGCGTAGAATCCCTGGCCGAGCAGTACTTC.

The chain links TRBV11-2 to TRBJ2-1; D is unclear. V lost 7 bases and J lost 6, with 13 bases in between. Germline V lookup: CDR1 SGHAT, CDR2 FQNNGV. The CDR3 extends over 13 amino acids. The CDR3 coding sequence is TGTGCCAGCACCTTCAAGGTGGGCAATGAGCAGTTCTTC. Its protein product is CASTFKVGNEQFF.

In DNA form, the CDR3 reads TGTGCCAGCACCGGGACAGGGTACGAGCAGTACTTC. Protein product: CASTGTGYEQYF. J is TRBJ2-7 and V is TRBV2, with 9 bases that match TRBD1. CDR1 SNHLY and CDR2 FYNNEI come from the germline V gene. The CDR3 runs 12 residues. Trimming cost V 7 bases and J 4 bases; bases outside gene matches: 2.

The CDR3 DNA sequence: TGTGCCAGCAGCGTAGTTGAGGGGGACTTCTACGAGCAGTACTTC. Its protein is CASSVVEGDFYEQYF. This chain links TRBV9 with TRBJ2-7, with D perhaps matching TRBD1 or TRBD2 (6 bases each). Trimming removed 0 bases at V and 3 bases at J, with 13 bases between. CDR3 length: 15 amino acids. Germline V lookup: CDR1 SGDLS, CDR2 YYNGEE. Variable domain in full (rest from reference TRBV9 and TRBJ2-7): DSGVTQTPKHLITATGQRVTLRCSPRSGDLSVYWYQQSLDQGLQFLIQYYNGEERAKGNILERFSAQQFPDLHSELNLSSLELGDSALYFCASSVVEGDFYEQYFGPGTRLTVT.

The CDR3 DNA sequence: TGTGCCAGCAGTTTAGGTCCGACCGGGGAGCTGTTTTTT. Its protein product is CASSLGPTGELFF. The chain links TRBV27 to TRBJ2-2; D gene uncertain. The CDR3 sequence is 13 residues long. CDR1 is MNHEY and CDR2 is SMNVEV in the germline V gene (reference sequence). Trimming took 2 bases from V and 5 from J, leaving 6 bases between them.

This clone was observed a single time. The chain carries TRBV7-3 and TRBJ2-3, with 8 bases identical to TRBD2. Trimming cost V 1 base and J 2 bases; bases outside gene matches: 26. CDR3 size: 23 residues. Looked up from germline, CDR1 is SGHTA and CDR2 is FQGTGA. The CDR3 nucleotides are TGTGCCAGCAGCTTAAATAGGGTGGGTACAGGGCCAAGCGGGAGTGTCTCCACAGATACGCAGTATTTT. This gives the protein CASSLNRVGTGPSGSVSTDTQYF.

The gene calls are TRBV5-1 and TRBJ1-2; a weak D match, TRBD1 (5 bases). Trimming removed 4 bases from V and 4 bases from J, with 20 bases in between. Germline CDR1 is SGHRS and CDR2 is YFSETQ. The CDR3 has 16 residues. The CDR3 loop is CASSDTGAHGRYGYTF. As DNA, the CDR3 is TGCGCCAGCAGCGACACCGGGGCCCATGGGCGCTATGGCTACACCTTC.

The V call is TRBV5-6, the J call TRBJ2-6; D is unclear. This CDR3 is 15 amino acids long. Germline lookup yields CDR1 SGHDT and CDR2 YYEEEE. V was pared by 1 base and J by 0 bases, with 5 bases between. This chain's CDR3 is CASSLLLSGANVLTF. The CDR3 DNA follows: TGTGCCAGCAGCTTGTTACTCTCTGGGGCCAACGTCCTGACTTTC.